This TCR beta chain was recorded in a study of T cell repertoires in cytomegalovirus infection. On the study more broadly: It was recently identified HLA-C-restricted and well-studied HLA-B-restricted CMV epitopes that the study used.

About this clonotype itself: Its target is not known.

TCRdb used MiXCR to reprocess the reads, holding one entry per CDR3 protein. The data show 450,000 to 550,000 distinct CDR3 sequences, about 42% seen once. V lost 6 bases, J lost 3 bases, and 15 bases lay in between. Germline V lookup: CDR1 LNHDA, CDR2 SQIVND (reference sequence). The length of the CDR3 is 15 residues. Whole-study results and caveats: CMV-specific TCR beta clonotypes restricted by HLA-C dominated the ex vivo response.

This clonotype was obtained from a human donor in good health (CMV status not recorded). Some clones in this sample may be carry-over from other donors' samples. The sequenced sample was cultured PBMCs, obtained from culture after CMV antigen stimulation. The chain has TRBV19 and TRBJ2-1; perhaps TRBD2 as D (7 bases). In DNA, the CDR3 is TGTGCCAGTAGCAGTGGGAGGGGGATCTACAATGAGCAGTTCTTC. Amino acids: CASSSGRGIYNEQFF.